This TCR beta chain appears in the sequencing data of a study of vaccination and CD4 T cells after COVID-19. About this clonotype itself: Its antigen is unknown.

The Oncomine TCR Beta short-read assay generated sequence data from the DNA of cultured CD4+ T cells. Genomic DNA was isolated from CD4+ T cells that had been cultured. TCRdb re-called the PCR reads with MiXCR, one entry per CDR3 protein. The profile covers approximately 10,000 distinct CDR3 sequences, with 50% to 60% appearing a single time and roughly 7.2% taken by the ten largest. Treatment meaning: roughly 10-day PBMC culture with coronavirus spike peptide pools or control peptides (ViraFEST assay). This sequence was found in a human donor who had recovered from COVID-19. Sequenced material: CD4+ T cells from blood, cultured in vitro.

CDR3 DNA: TGCGCCAGCACCCCCTATACCGTCCGGGACAGGGGTAGCTACACCTTC. Residues: CASTPYTVRDRGSYTF. V and J are TRBV5-1 and TRBJ1-2; 10 bases align to TRBD1. Germline lookup yields CDR1 SGHRS and CDR2 YFSETQ. V was pared by 6 bases and J by 9 bases, with 17 bases of the junction left unmatched. This CDR3 is built from 16 residues.